In its sample, the clone carrying this TCR beta chain was seen a few times. The sample comes from a study of blood T cell repertoires in COVID-19. The table came from immunoSEQ multiplex PCR; TCRdb's copy has only in-frame clones and leaves some out. The sample holds some 170,000 clones, about four fifths seen once. V lost 4 bases and J 3 bases, leaving 10 bases between the germline ends. CDR1 and CDR2 from the germline V gene are MNHEY and SVGAGI. The CDR3 extends over 15 amino acids. This clonotype was sampled from a woman aged 70-85 years with acute or convalescent COVID-19. Input material: peripheral blood. The chain carries TRBV6-5 and TRBJ1-6; tentative D call: TRBD1 (6 bases). The CDR3 coding sequence is TGTGCCAGCAGTTCCGGACAGTACTATAATTCACCCCTCCACTTT. This sequence encodes CASSSGQYYNSPLHF.